These 21 T cell receptor beta chains were sequenced from one sample in a study of OX40 agonist ivuxolimab in advanced cancers. TCRdb's table, derived via immunoSEQ multiplex PCR, lists solely in-frame clones and lacks some. The table records about 14,000 clones, more than 80% of them present only once. Sequencing used CD4+ or CD8+ T cells sorted from blood, obtained in a trial of the OX40 agonist ivuxolimab. Receptors were obtained from an adult with an advanced solid tumor such as melanoma, head and neck, liver or kidney cancer.

V gene TRBV13 combines with J gene TRBJ1-1; D remains unclear. The germline CDR1 and CDR2 sequences are PRHDT and FYEKMQ (reference sequence). This CDR3 is built from 13 residues. Trimming stripped 2 bases from V and 11 bases from J, with 15 bases between. The CDR3 protein is CASSLYGQVVAFF. The CDR3, as DNA: TGTGCCAGCAGCTTATACGGTCAGGTAGTCGCTTTCTTT.

The rearrangement joins TRBV9 to TRBJ2-1, with D possibly being TRBD2 (5 bases). V lost 3 bases and J 10 bases, leaving 14 bases between the germline ends. Germline V gene data show CDR1 as SGDLS and CDR2 as YYNGEE. The CDR3 extends over 13 amino acids. The CDR3 DNA follows: TGTGCCAGCAGCGCCCTGGATCCGGGGGAGCAGTTCTTC. Translation: CASSALDPGEQFF. Based on the CDR3 plus reference TRBV9 and TRBJ2-1, the full variable domain is DSGVTQTPKHLITATGQRVTLRCSPRSGDLSVYWYQQSLDQGLQFLIQYYNGEERAKGNILERFSAQQFPDLHSELNLSSLELGDSALYFCASSALDPGEQFFGPGTRLTVL.

The V and J genes are TRBV5-1 and TRBJ1-2; 9 bases agree with TRBD1. CDR1 and CDR2 from the germline V gene are SGHRS and YFSETQ. Germline trimming cut 5 bases from V and 4 bases from J; bases unmatched to any gene: 6. This CDR3 has 14 amino acids. The CDR3 DNA sequence: TGCGCCAGCAGTTCGGGACAGGGATTCTATGGCTACACCTTC. This sequence encodes CASSSGQGFYGYTF.

This clone was recorded only once. The chain joins TRBV14 to TRBJ2-7; 8 bases map to TRBD1. Germline values: CDR1 SGHDN, CDR2 FVKESK. J gave up 7 bases and V 4 bases, and 15 bases lay outside the gene matches. The CDR3 sequence is 16 residues long. This chain's CDR3 is CASSPRPQGAFDEQYF. CDR3 DNA sequence: TGTGCCAGCAGCCCCAGACCTCAGGGGGCGTTTGATGAGCAGTACTTC.

The chain uses TRBV7-9 and TRBJ1-6; 7 positions match TRBD1. Germline CDR1 SEHNR, CDR2 FQNEAQ (reference sequence). Germline trimming cut 5 bases from V and 7 bases from J; bases unmatched to any gene: 8. This CDR3 contains 15 residues. The CDR3 coding sequence is TGTGCCAGCAGCCCGAGACAGGGTTCGAATTCACCCCTCCACTTT. It codes for CASSPRQGSNSPLHF.

This chain joins TRBV27 and TRBJ1-3, with D possibly matching TRBD1 (6 bases). This CDR3 is built from 15 residues. V lost 6 bases and J 6 bases, leaving 18 bases between the germline ends. CDR1 and CDR2 from the germline V gene are MNHEY and SMNVEV (reference sequence). The CDR3 region is CASRLRGGNENTIYF. The CDR3, as DNA: TGTGCCAGCAGGTTAAGAGGGGGGAATGAAAACACCATATATTTT.

This chain links TRBV2 with TRBJ2-2; D is unresolved. Germline V gives CDR1 SNHLY, CDR2 FYNNEI. V was pared by 7 bases and J by 1 base, with 10 bases between. The CDR3 loop spans 14 amino acids. CDR3 bases: TGTGCCAGCATTCAGACTTTGAACACCGGGGAGCTGTTTTTT. Translating gives CASIQTLNTGELFF. The full variable domain, in which reference TRBV2 and TRBJ2-2 provide the parts outside the CDR3, is EPEVTQTPSHQVTQMGQEVILRCVPISNHLYFYWYRQILGQKVEFLVSFYNNEISEKSEIFDDQFSVERPDGSNFTLKIRSTKLEDSAMYFCASIQTLNTGELFFGEGSRLTVL.

This clone was observed a single time. The gene calls are TRBV10-3 and TRBJ1-1, with D perhaps TRBD1 (5 bases). Germline values: CDR1 ENHRY, CDR2 SYGVKD. V was cut by 6 bases and J by 0 bases, with 14 bases left in between. The CDR3 sequence is 15 residues long. CDR3 amino acids: CAISDRRIMNTEAFF. The CDR3 DNA follows: TGTGCCATCAGCGACAGAAGAATTATGAACACTGAAGCTTTCTTT.

This clone was observed a single time. The genes are TRBV25-1 and TRBJ2-5; D is uncertain. CDR1 is MGHDK, CDR2 SYGVNS, per germline. V gave up 5 bases and J gave up 0 bases, with 4 bases separating them. The length of the CDR3 is 12 residues. As DNA, the CDR3 is TGTGCCAGCAGTTTCGACCAAGAGACCCAGTACTTC. Residues: CASSFDQETQYF.

The table lists this clone with a count of one. J is TRBJ1-2 and V is TRBV2; 10 nucleotides align to TRBD1. Germline V gene data show CDR1 as SNHLY and CDR2 as FYNNEI. After removal of 4 bases from V and 4 bases from J, the junction contained 6 bases not matched to a gene. The CDR3 contains 15 residues. In DNA, the CDR3 is TGTGCCAGCAGTGCGACTGACAGGGGGCCCTATGGCTACACCTTC. This codes for CASSATDRGPYGYTF.

The genes are TRBV13 and TRBJ2-5, with D tentatively TRBD2 (6 bases). This CDR3 comprises 17 residues. V was pared by 1 base and J by 1 base, with 16 bases between. Germline CDR1 reads PRHDT; CDR2 reads FYEKMQ (reference sequence). CDR3 nucleotides: TGTGCCAGCAGCTTAGCGGCGGGAAGTAACCCCCAAGAGACCCAGTACTTC. Protein sequence: CASSLAAGSNPQETQYF.

The V gene is TRBV2, the J gene TRBJ2-2; TRBD2 matches at 8 bases. The CDR3 is 15 residues long. CDR1 is SNHLY, CDR2 FYNNEI, per germline. J was trimmed by 4 bases and V by 5 bases; bases with no gene match: 6. CDR3 in amino acids: CASSKLAGTTGELFF. CDR3 in DNA: TGTGCCAGCAGTAAGTTAGCGGGAACCACCGGGGAGCTGTTTTTT.

The chain employs TRBV5-5 and TRBJ1-2; the D is unclear. CDR1 and CDR2 (germline): SGHKS, YYEKEE (reference sequence). The CDR3 is 15 amino acids. The V and J ends lost 4 bases and 3 bases respectively, with 16 bases between them. CDR3 in DNA: TGTGCCAGCAGCGGGTCTTATGGGCAGGACTATGGCTACACCTTC. Translation gives CASSGSYGQDYGYTF.

V and J are TRBV29-1 and TRBJ1-1, with D hard to call. The V end lost 6 bases, the J end lost 4 bases, and 12 bases lay between the germline ends. CDR1 is SQVTM, CDR2 ANQGSEA, per germline. The length of the CDR3 is 12 residues. DNA of the CDR3: TGCAGCGTGTTTGTGGTGGGCACTGAAGCTTTCTTT. Protein product: CSVFVVGTEAFF.

The rearrangement uses TRBV7-2 and TRBJ1-5; D uncertain. The CDR3 runs to 15 residues. Trimming took off 2 bases at V and 4 bases at J, with 12 bases between the two ends. In germline, CDR1 is SGHTA, CDR2 FQGNSA. The CDR3 spells CASSLLGVPNQPQHF. CDR3 bases: TGTGCCAGCAGCTTACTGGGAGTACCAAATCAGCCCCAGCATTTT.

As concerns this clone: The junction departs from the called germline gene at one end, perhaps through a read error. V usage is TRBV25-1 and J usage is TRBJ1-3, with unresolved D. The germline V gene has CDR1 MGHDK and CDR2 SYGVNS. This CDR3 contains 12 residues. The CDR3 region is CASSEYGDTIYF. CDR3 in DNA: TGTGCCAGCAGTGAATATGGAGACACCATATATTTT.

The chain has TRBV19 and TRBJ2-5, with a tentative D call TRBD2 (7 bases). The CDR3 length is 15 residues. Trimming took off 5 bases at V and 5 bases at J, with 18 bases between the two ends. Per germline, CDR1 LNHDA and CDR2 SQIVND (reference sequence). The CDR3 reads CASSPGEGGLETQYF. The CDR3 coding sequence is TGTGCCAGTAGTCCAGGGGAGGGGGGGCTGGAGACCCAGTACTTC.

In nucleotides, the CDR3 is TGTGCCAGCAGCGCCGGAAGCGCCTTGGGCTACACCTTC. Encoded protein: CASSAGSALGYTF. This chain uses TRBV9 with TRBJ1-2; the D is unclear. CDR1 and CDR2 (germline): SGDLS, YYNGEE. The CDR3 runs 13 residues. Trimming pared 3 bases from V and 8 bases from J, leaving 14 bases between. Based on the CDR3 plus reference TRBV9 and TRBJ1-2, the full variable domain is DSGVTQTPKHLITATGQRVTLRCSPRSGDLSVYWYQQSLDQGLQFLIQYYNGEERAKGNILERFSAQQFPDLHSELNLSSLELGDSALYFCASSAGSALGYTFGSGTRLTVV.

The chain couples TRBV29-1 to TRBJ1-2; TRBD1 is a possible D gene (6 bases). This CDR3 spans 11 amino acids. Germline CDR1 and CDR2: SQVTM and ANQGSEA. Between the trimmed V and J ends, which lost 3 bases and 8 bases, there was a span of 10 bases. The CDR3 coding sequence is TGCAGCGTTGACCAGGGGAGCGGCTACACCTTC. This translates into CSVDQGSGYTF. Looking up the rest from reference TRBV29-1 and TRBJ1-2 gives the full variable domain: SAVISQKPSRDICQRGTSLTIQCQVDSQVTMMFWYRQQPGQSLTLIATANQGSEATYESGFVIDKFPISRPNLTFSTLTVSNMSPEDSSIYLCSVDQGSGYTFGSGTRLTVV.

This rearrangement joins TRBV7-9 to TRBJ1-1; no firm D call. From germline, CDR1 is SEHNR and CDR2 FQNEAQ (reference sequence). V lost 7 bases and J 3 bases, leaving 12 bases between the germline ends. The CDR3 length is 13 residues. The CDR3 protein is CASIPDWDTEAFF. The CDR3 DNA reads TGTGCCAGCATCCCTGACTGGGACACTGAAGCTTTCTTT.

The V and J genes are TRBV7-6 and TRBJ2-5; maybe TRBD2 (6 bases). Germline CDR1 is SGHVS and CDR2 is FNYEAQ. V shed 0 bases and J shed 3 bases, with 8 bases lying between them. The CDR3 sequence is 14 residues long. The CDR3 DNA follows: TGTGCCAGCAGCTTAGCCCCGGGGGAAGAGACCCAGTACTTC. Its protein product is CASSLAPGEETQYF.